The sequence of this TCR beta chain was determined in a study of T cells in localized non-small cell lung cancer (dated by TCRdb to about 2020). Turning to the overall study: The study examined T cell repertoires in roughly 240 patients with early-stage NSCLC and compared tumors with uninvolved tumor-adjacent lungs. The cohort comprised 236 treatment-naïve NSCLC patients with resected, localized lung tumors. A mean age of around 66 years was recorded for the NSCLC patients, of whom roughly 130 were male and about 100 were female.

The germline V gene supplies CDR1 ENHRY and CDR2 SYGVKD. V loses 6 bases, J loses 5 bases, and the germline ends lie 13 bases apart. The CDR3 goes from the cysteine to the phenylalanine over 13 residues. Only the CDR3 DNA stays, 39 bases, in frame from base 1. At diagnosis, tumor, uninvolved tumor-adjacent lung and peripheral blood were collected and then preserved as a mix of FFPE and fresh-frozen material. For TCR repertoire profiling, blood samples were analyzed as peripheral blood mononuclear cells. Note on this clone: Its binding antigen is unknown. Within one base of it there is no much larger clone, and no base qualities were kept.

What the work shows at the level of the full study, not this receptor alone: Longer overall survival was associated with higher blood T cell density, whereas shorter survival was associated with higher adjacent-lung clonality. The highest T cell clonality was observed in uninvolved tumor-adjacent lung, where clonality exceeded that of tumor, suggesting that antigenic responses were more focused in uninvolved tumor-adjacent lung. Because of the exploratory design, TCR variables were selected using unadjusted p-values without false-discovery rate correction. A median of roughly 60 of the top 100 tumor clones turned up in the paired uninvolved adjacent lung, and fewer than 35 of those clones also ranked among the top 100 of that same adjacent lung. Because multi-region tumor sequencing was not performed, intratumor heterogeneity could not be ruled out.

TCR beta CDR3 regions were sequenced from DNA using the immunoSEQ Assay. The paper's processing steps were these. T cell density was computed as TCR beta template counts normalized to usable DNA estimated by amplifying housekeeping genes. Richness was estimated using the preseqR package, with extrapolation to 400,000 templates for PBMC samples and to 120,000 templates for tissue samples. Clonality was defined by subtracting Pielou's evenness from one. Tissue-enriched TCRs were identified by differential abundance testing using productive amino-acid clonotypes, minimum total count 5 and alpha 0.1. The Jaccard Index and the Morisita Overlap Index were used to quantify repertoire overlap between compartments. GLIPH grouped TCR beta CDR3s together with public tetramer-defined viral CDR3s, and a viral motif had to include at least three viral sequences and also show V-gene enrichment. TCRdb took this table from immuneACCESS and kept in-frame rearrangements with V and J called. Such tables lack part of the clones; where checked against another copy, unresolved V genes explain under half of the gap, and the rest is unexplained. D and trimming come from the DNA, and the V and J calls and clone size come from that table. Counted in this sample were some 50,000 clones; approximately 86% of them appeared once. Approximately 16% of the sample is in the top ten clones.

This sequence uses TRBV10-3 and TRBJ2-5, with a weak D call of TRBD2 (6 bases match). Source: PBMCs, taken before any cancer treatment. The clonotype comes from a female donor with stage II lung adenocarcinoma. CDR3 loop: CAISLGGTETQYF. The nucleotides read TGTGCCATCAGCCTTGGAGGGACGGAGACCCAGTACTTC.